The 27 T cell receptor beta chains reported below all come from one sample, sequenced in a study of cytomegalovirus exposure and HLA in healthy donors. The study ran its PCR with 60 Vbeta and 13 Jbeta primers. Sequencing was performed with immunoSEQ multiplex PCR; in TCRdb, only in-frame clones are kept and a portion is missing. This sample contains 150,000 to 200,000 clones. The sample comprised PBMCs. The receptors here all came from a woman in her sixties or seventies in good health and CMV-seronegative.

The CDR3, as DNA: TGCGCCAGCAGCTCGACAGGGGCTAGCAATCAGCCCCAGCATTTT. Amino acid sequence: CASSSTGASNQPQHF. The chain is built from TRBV5-1 and TRBJ1-5; TRBD1 matches at 8 bases. The CDR3 spans 15 residues. The J segment lost 0 bases and the V segment lost 3 bases, leaving 2 bases of the junction unmatched. Germline CDR1 is SGHRS and CDR2 is YFSETQ.

The genes are TRBV7-8 and TRBJ1-2; 8 nucleotides align to TRBD1. The CDR3 is 15 amino acids. Germline trimming cut 1 base from V and 7 bases from J; bases unmatched to any gene: 8. In germline, CDR1 is SGHVS, CDR2 FQNEAQ. CDR3 amino acids: CASSLVDRGVGGYTF. DNA of the CDR3: TGTGCCAGCAGCTTAGTAGACAGGGGAGTTGGTGGCTACACCTTC. Full variable domain (rest looked up from reference TRBV7-8 and TRBJ1-2): GAGVSQSPRYKVAKRGQDVALRCDPISGHVSLFWYQQALGQGPEFLTYFQNEAQLDKSGLPSDRFFAERPEGSVSTLKIQRTQQEDSAVYLCASSLVDRGVGGYTFGSGTRLTVV.

The chain combines TRBV5-5 with TRBJ1-6, with unresolved D. V lost 3 bases and J lost 6, with 10 bases in between. From germline, CDR1 is SGHKS and CDR2 YYEKEE (reference sequence). CDR3 length: 14 amino acids. Here the CDR3 DNA reads TGTGCCAGCAGCTCGGCACAGATTAATTCACCCCTCCACTTT. Amino acid sequence: CASSSAQINSPLHF.

J is TRBJ1-2 and V is TRBV14; TRBD1 is a possible D gene (6 bases). Trimming shortened V by 2 bases and J by 2 bases, and 12 bases separated the two germline ends. This CDR3 contains 15 residues. Germline assignment: CDR1 SGHDN and CDR2 FVKESK. The CDR3 nucleotides are TGTGCCAGCAGCCAAAGGGGGTCCGGCAACTATGGCTACACCTTC. This translates into CASSQRGSGNYGYTF.

V is TRBV4-3 and J is TRBJ2-5, with 7 bases fitting TRBD2. Germline V lookup: CDR1 LGHNA, CDR2 YSLEER. V shed 0 bases, J shed 1 base, and the junction held 5 bases outside the gene matches. The length of the CDR3 is 16 residues. The chain's CDR3 is CASSQDGGRVQETQYF. CDR3 sequence (DNA): TGCGCCAGCAGCCAAGATGGTGGGAGGGTCCAAGAGACCCAGTACTTC.

The genes are TRBV2 and TRBJ2-5, with 10 nucleotides matching TRBD2. Losses at the gene ends were 4 bases for V and 7 bases for J; bases not matched to a gene: 12. This CDR3 has 16 residues. CDR1 is SNHLY and CDR2 is FYNNEI in the germline V gene. CDR3 DNA: TGTGCCAGCAGTGCCAGACTAGCGGGCAGGCTGGGGACCCAGTACTTC. Translated: CASSARLAGRLGTQYF.

The chain uses TRBV5-6 and TRBJ2-1; unclear D gene. Germline V gives CDR1 SGHDT, CDR2 YYEEEE. V was clipped by 1 base and J by 0 bases, with 11 bases between them. The CDR3 spans 16 residues. CDR3 residues: CASSLMRLSSYNEQFF. The CDR3 nucleotides are TGTGCCAGCAGCTTGATGAGGCTGAGCTCCTACAATGAGCAGTTCTTC.

The chain uses TRBV16 and TRBJ1-5; D is uncertain. Between the trimmed V and J ends, which lost 0 bases and 7 bases, there was a span of 13 bases. The V gene's germline CDR1 is KGHSY and CDR2 FQNENV. The CDR3 sequence is 15 residues long. CDR3 region: CASSQSVRSYQPQHF. The CDR3 DNA reads as TGTGCCAGCAGCCAATCGGTCAGGTCTTACCAGCCCCAGCATTTT.

The chain has TRBV10-3 and TRBJ2-2; a weak D match, TRBD1 (5 bases). CDR3 length equals 16 residues. CDR1 ENHRY and CDR2 SYGVKD come from the germline V gene. Trimming took off 6 bases at V and 3 bases at J, with 17 bases between the two ends. CDR3 region: CAISDRVEQDTGELFF. The CDR3 nucleotides read TGTGCCATCAGCGACCGGGTGGAACAGGACACCGGGGAGCTGTTTTTT.

The genes are TRBV6-1 and TRBJ2-3, with a weak D call TRBD2 (7 bases). CDR3 length: 15 amino acids. V was shortened by 2 bases and J by 3 bases, with 12 bases between the two germline ends. CDR1 is MNHNS and CDR2 is SASEGT in the germline V gene. DNA of the CDR3: TGTGCCAGCAGTGAACCAGGGGAGGGAACAGATACGCAGTATTTT. Amino acids: CASSEPGEGTDTQYF.

V usage is TRBV11-2 and J usage is TRBJ2-1, with D tentatively TRBD2 (5 bases). The CDR3 contains 14 residues. V was trimmed by 6 bases and J by 7 bases, leaving 16 bases between them. Looked up from germline, CDR1 is SGHAT and CDR2 is FQNNGV. The CDR3 loop reads CASSVGLLSNEQFF. The DNA of the CDR3 is TGTGCCAGCAGTGTAGGACTCCTTTCGAATGAGCAGTTCTTC.

The rearrangement links TRBV19 to TRBJ1-1, with 8 bases identical to TRBD1. The CDR3 contains 16 residues. V trimming: 3 bases; J trimming: 8 bases; junction bases outside the gene matches: 14. Germline V lookup: CDR1 LNHDA, CDR2 SQIVND (reference sequence). This CDR3 is CASSIQRGTGFQEAFF. CDR3 in DNA: TGTGCCAGTAGTATCCAACGCGGGACAGGCTTCCAAGAAGCTTTCTTT.

V gene TRBV18 combines with J gene TRBJ2-2, with 10 bases aligning to TRBD2. CDR3 length: 17 amino acids. Germline values: CDR1 KGHSH, CDR2 LQKENI. Trimming took 0 bases from V and 6 from J; bases not matched to a gene: 7. CDR3 amino acids: CASSPPRSGRAPGELFF. In DNA form, the CDR3 reads TGTGCCAGCTCACCACCGAGGAGCGGGAGGGCCCCCGGGGAGCTGTTTTTT.

The V call is TRBV6-5, the J call TRBJ1-1; 8 nucleotides agree with TRBD1. CDR3 length equals 16 residues. Per the germline V gene, CDR1 is MNHEY and CDR2 is SVGAGI. The ends lost 1 base at V and 1 base at J; junction bases unmatched: 5. The CDR3 loop is CASSYWGQAQNTEAFF. Here the CDR3 DNA reads TGTGCCAGCAGTTACTGGGGACAGGCCCAGAACACTGAAGCTTTCTTT.

Here the CDR3 reads CASSQTRVGGGELFF. The CDR3 DNA sequence: TGTGCCAGCAGCCAAACCCGGGTCGGGGGCGGGGAGCTGTTTTTT. J is TRBJ2-2 and V is TRBV14; TRBD2 is a possible D gene (6 bases). This CDR3 is built from 15 residues. Per germline, CDR1 SGHDN and CDR2 FVKESK. V was clipped by 2 bases and J by 7 bases, with 14 bases between them.

This rearrangement joins TRBV9 to TRBJ1-6; tentative D call: TRBD1 (5 bases). CDR1 is SGDLS, CDR2 YYNGEE, per germline. The V and J ends lost 1 base and 11 bases respectively, with 13 bases between them. This CDR3 comprises 14 residues. Here the CDR3 reads CASSVSATGTPLHF. CDR3 in DNA: TGTGCCAGCAGCGTATCCGCCACAGGTACACCCCTCCACTTT.

In regard to this clone: The germline gene is not matched at one end of the junction; a read error may be the cause. The rearrangement joins TRBV27 to TRBJ2-7; perhaps TRBD1 as D (5 bases). Germline CDR1 reads MNHEY; CDR2 reads SMNVEV (reference sequence). This CDR3 contains 13 residues. The CDR3 DNA reads as TGTGCCAGCAGTTTAGCCCAGGGTTACGAGCGGTACTTC. It encodes CASSLAQGYERYF.

V is TRBV7-2 and J is TRBJ2-5; 9 bases fit TRBD2. With 3 bases clipped from V and 1 base from J, the junction kept 6 bases outside the gene matches. The germline V gene encodes CDR1 SGHTA and CDR2 FQGNSA. The CDR3 length is 16 residues. The CDR3 reads CASSFLAGSSQETQYF. CDR3 DNA: TGTGCCAGCAGCTTCCTAGCGGGGTCGAGCCAAGAGACCCAGTACTTC.

This chain joins TRBV4-3 and TRBJ2-5; 7 positions match TRBD1. V lost 0 bases and J lost 2; bases outside the gene matches: 6. CDR1 is LGHNA and CDR2 is YSLEER in the germline V gene. CDR3 length: 16 amino acids. CDR3 loop: CASSQDVWGQQETQYF. In DNA, the CDR3 is TGCGCCAGCAGCCAAGATGTCTGGGGACAGCAAGAGACCCAGTACTTC.

The chain employs TRBV14 and TRBJ2-1; no definite D call. This CDR3 spans 12 amino acids. The ends were cut back, 4 bases at V and 12 bases at J, with 13 bases in the middle. Germline loops: CDR1 SGHDN, CDR2 FVKESK. Written as DNA, the CDR3 is TGTGCCAGCAGCCTCAACGAGGTTGGGCAGTTCTTC. Translating gives CASSLNEVGQFF. Full variable domain (remainder filled in from reference TRBV14 and TRBJ2-1): EAGVTQFPSHSVIEKGQTVTLRCDPISGHDNLYWYRRVMGKEIKFLLHFVKESKQDESGMPNNRFLAERTGGTYSTLKVQPAELEDSGVYFCASSLNEVGQFFGPGTRLTVL.

To note about this clone: One end of the junction does not line up with germline, which may come from a read error. J is TRBJ1-2 and V is TRBV5-1, with 9 bases identical to TRBD1. The CDR3 consists of 14 residues. Germline V gene sequence: CDR1 SGHRS, CDR2 YFSETQ. The DNA of the CDR3 is TGCGTCAGCAGCCTAGACAGGGGGAACTATGGCTACACCTTC. Translating gives CVSSLDRGNYGYTF.

The rearrangement links TRBV19 to TRBJ2-2, with 7 positions matching TRBD2. V dropped 7 bases and J dropped 5; count of bases not matched to a gene: 19. Per the germline V gene, CDR1 is LNHDA and CDR2 is SQIVND (reference sequence). The CDR3 is 18 amino acids. The CDR3 loop reads CASIGLRGRETRTGELFF. As DNA, the CDR3 is TGTGCCAGTATCGGTCTTCGTGGGAGGGAAACAAGAACCGGGGAGCTGTTTTTT.

The V call is TRBV27, the J call TRBJ2-1, with 7 positions matching TRBD1. The junction had 6 bases not matched to a gene; V was cut back by 10 bases and J by 0 bases. CDR3 length: 14 residues. Looked up from germline, CDR1 is MNHEY and CDR2 is SMNVEV (reference sequence). The CDR3 here is CATHRGSSYNEQFF. The CDR3 nucleotides are TGTGCCACACACAGGGGCAGCTCCTACAATGAGCAGTTCTTC.

On this clone itself: Other DNA sequences within the sample encode an identical CDR3. V usage is TRBV5-4 and J usage is TRBJ1-1, with D possibly being TRBD1 (5 bases). Germline CDR1 reads SGHNT; CDR2 reads YYREEE (reference sequence). CDR3 length: 14 amino acids. The V end was cut by 0 bases, the J end by 3 bases, with 9 bases between. CDR3 sequence: CASSLVGGDTEAFF. In DNA form, the CDR3 reads TGTGCCAGCAGCTTGGTTGGGGGGGACACTGAAGCTTTCTTT.

In DNA form, the CDR3 reads TGCGCCAGCAGCTTGTCGAGGGCTGAAGAGACCCAGTACTTC. Its protein product is CASSLSRAEETQYF. The rearrangement joins TRBV5-1 to TRBJ2-5; maybe TRBD2 (5 bases). Germline CDR1 and CDR2: SGHRS and YFSETQ. The CDR3 loop spans 14 amino acids. V gave up 1 base and J gave up 3 bases, with 10 bases separating them.

This chain connects TRBV11-2 to TRBJ1-5, with unresolved D. The CDR3 totals 12 residues. The germline gives CDR1 SGHAT, CDR2 FQNNGV. Trimming took off 5 bases at V and 5 bases at J, with 7 bases between the two ends. This CDR3 is CASSPPDQPQHF. In DNA form, the CDR3 reads TGTGCCAGCAGCCCTCCGGATCAGCCCCAGCATTTT.

The V gene is TRBV2, the J gene TRBJ1-2, with D hard to call. Germline-derived CDR1 and CDR2 are SNHLY and FYNNEI. This CDR3 spans 13 amino acids. Trimming shortened V by 3 bases and J by 0 bases, and 5 bases separated the two germline ends. The CDR3 DNA reads as TGTGCCAGCAGTGACGAGGCTAACTATGGCTACACCTTC. Translating it yields CASSDEANYGYTF.